Each of the 29 T cell receptor beta chains below was sequenced from the same sample in a study of shared clonotypes between healthy human individuals. Positively selected for CCR7, the CD45RO-negative cells used as naive CD8 cells excluded terminally differentiated effector memory CD45RA+ cells. Here immunoSEQ multiplex PCR was the method, and the copy in TCRdb shows in-frame clones only, minus some. The data contain around 640,000 clones, approximately 96% of them singletons. The sequencing sample was made of naive CD8+ T cells sorted from blood. The receptors here all came from a woman younger than 45 in good health.

The rearrangement uses TRBV5-5 and TRBJ2-7, with D possibly matching TRBD1 (5 bases). Germline CDR1 is SGHKS and CDR2 is YYEKEE (reference sequence). V was cut by 0 bases and J by 5 bases, with 21 bases left in between. There are 17 residues in the CDR3. This CDR3 reads CASSLAEFGREGHEQYF. DNA of the CDR3: TGTGCCAGCAGCTTGGCCGAATTTGGCAGGGAAGGGCACGAGCAGTACTTC.

This chain connects TRBV7-9 to TRBJ1-2; D is undetermined. V was shortened by 5 bases and J by 3 bases, with 16 bases between the two germline ends. There are 15 residues in the CDR3. In germline, CDR1 is SEHNR, CDR2 FQNEAQ (reference sequence). For the CDR3, the DNA is TGTGCCAGCAGCACCCGGCCCCAGGAGGACTATGGCTACACCTTC. As protein: CASSTRPQEDYGYTF. The full variable domain, in which reference TRBV7-9 and TRBJ1-2 provide the parts outside the CDR3, is DTGVSQNPRHKITKRGQNVTFRCDPISEHNRLYWYRQTLGQGPEFLTYFQNEAQLEKSRLLSDRFSAERPKGSFSTLEIQRTEQGDSAMYLCASSTRPQEDYGYTFGSGTRLTVV.

V gene TRBV29-1 combines with J gene TRBJ2-7, with a weak D call TRBD1 (6 bases). The V end was cut by 0 bases, the J end by 4 bases, with 10 bases between. The CDR3 length is 13 residues. The germline CDR1 and CDR2 sequences are SQVTM and ANQGSEA. The CDR3 reads CSVEESQGYEQYF. The CDR3 coding sequence is TGCAGCGTTGAAGAATCACAGGGTTACGAGCAGTACTTC.

The chain carries TRBV5-1 and TRBJ2-5; TRBD2 matches 10 bases. CDR1 is SGHRS and CDR2 is YFSETQ in the germline V gene. CDR3 length: 16 residues. The V segment lost 2 bases and the J segment 0 bases; nucleotides outside the gene matches: 4. The CDR3 reads CASSLGLAGDQETQYF. In nucleotides, the CDR3 is TGCGCCAGCAGCTTAGGGCTAGCGGGAGACCAAGAGACCCAGTACTTC.

The chain employs TRBV6-5 and TRBJ2-7; the D is unclear. Trimming shortened V by 5 bases and J by 7 bases, and 6 bases separated the two germline ends. The germline gives CDR1 MNHEY, CDR2 SVGAGI. This CDR3 has 10 amino acids. CDR3 nucleotide sequence: TGTGCCAGCAGTGAAGTGGAGCAGTACTTC. It yields the protein CASSEVEQYF.

J is TRBJ2-2 and V is TRBV13; a possible D gene is TRBD1 (6 bases). The V gene lost 5 bases and the J gene lost 4 bases, with 14 bases spanning the gap. The germline CDR1 and CDR2 sequences are PRHDT and FYEKMQ (reference sequence). The CDR3 is 15 residues long. The CDR3 nucleotides are TGTGCCAGCAGCAACTCCCAGGGGAGCACCGGGGAGCTGTTTTTT. Translation: CASSNSQGSTGELFF.

The gene calls are TRBV7-8 and TRBJ2-3; 8 nucleotides match TRBD2. From germline, CDR1 is SGHVS and CDR2 FQNEAQ. The CDR3 has 16 amino acids. With V trimmed by 1 base and J by 4 bases, 7 bases remained unmatched. CDR3 nucleotide sequence: TGTGCCAGCAGCTTAGGAGCGGGAGTTGGGGCAGATACGCAGTATTTT. This sequence encodes CASSLGAGVGADTQYF.

This clone came up a few times. The chain combines TRBV11-2 with TRBJ2-1, with D unresolved. Trimming stripped 2 bases from V and 0 bases from J, with 14 bases between. Germline V CDR1 and CDR2: SGHAT, FQNNGV. The length of the CDR3 is 17 residues. CDR3 protein: CASSLLQALSSYNEQFF. CDR3 nucleotide sequence: TGTGCCAGCAGCTTACTGCAGGCCCTCAGCTCCTACAATGAGCAGTTCTTC.

The CDR3 here is CASSYGRRGGYTF. CDR3 in DNA: TGTGCCAGCAGTTATGGGAGGCGGGGTGGCTACACCTTC. V is TRBV6-5 and J is TRBJ1-2; D remains unclear. Trimming cost V 3 bases and J 7 bases, with 12 bases left between them. The CDR3 extends over 13 amino acids. Germline CDR1 is MNHEY and CDR2 is SVGAGI.

The chain is built from TRBV9 and TRBJ2-1; 9 bases are a match to TRBD2. V shed 3 bases, J shed 7 bases, and the junction held 11 bases outside the gene matches. CDR1 SGDLS and CDR2 YYNGEE come from the germline V gene. There are 16 residues in the CDR3. CDR3: CASSDPIAGASNEQFF. DNA for the CDR3: TGTGCCAGCAGCGACCCAATAGCGGGAGCTAGTAATGAGCAGTTCTTC.

The chain joins TRBV5-1 to TRBJ2-2, with 11 bases matching TRBD2. This CDR3 contains 16 residues. The germline V gene has CDR1 SGHRS and CDR2 YFSETQ. V was clipped by 4 bases and J by 5 bases; unmatched bases: 7. The CDR3 bases are TGCGCCAGCAGCCCTAGCACTAGCGGGGGAACCGGGGAGCTGTTTTTT. As protein: CASSPSTSGGTGELFF. Combining the CDR3 with reference TRBV5-1 and TRBJ2-2 gives the whole variable domain KAGVTQTPRYLIKTRGQQVTLSCSPISGHRSVSWYQQTPGQGLQFLFEYFSETQRNKGNFPGRFSGRQFSNSRSEMNVSTLELGDSALYLCASSPSTSGGTGELFFGEGSRLTVL.

The chain is built from TRBV13 and TRBJ2-5; 10 positions match TRBD2. The ends lost 5 bases at V and 4 bases at J; junction bases unmatched: 10. The length of the CDR3 is 16 residues. Per germline, CDR1 PRHDT and CDR2 FYEKMQ (reference sequence). The CDR3 sequence is CASSPDSGRLGETQYF. The CDR3 DNA reads TGTGCCAGCAGCCCTGATAGCGGGAGGCTGGGAGAGACCCAGTACTTC.

This chain joins TRBV28 and TRBJ2-2; 9 bases agree with TRBD2. The germline V gene encodes CDR1 MDHEN and CDR2 SYDVKM. CDR3 size: 18 residues. The trim removed 3 bases at V and 0 bases at J, leaving 8 bases unmatched. CDR3 in amino acids: CASSLELAGKPNTGELFF. The CDR3 DNA reads as TGTGCCAGCAGTTTGGAGCTAGCGGGAAAGCCGAACACCGGGGAGCTGTTTTTT.

This rearrangement joins TRBV10-2 to TRBJ1-4; 9 bases agree with TRBD1. The CDR3 covers 15 residues. V shed 6 bases, J shed 8 bases, and the junction held 10 bases outside the gene matches. Germline V CDR1 and CDR2: WSHSY, SAAADI. The CDR3 spells CASRADRGDWEKLFF. The CDR3 nucleotides read TGCGCCAGCAGGGCCGACAGGGGGGATTGGGAAAAACTGTTTTTT.

The chain couples TRBV4-2 to TRBJ2-7; 9 bases agree with TRBD2. This CDR3 has 16 amino acids. Germline assignment: CDR1 LGHNA and CDR2 YNFKEQ. Trimming took 3 bases from V and 2 from J; bases not matched to a gene: 8. In DNA form, the CDR3 reads TGTGCCAGCAGCCAGGGAAGTAGCGGGAGTGCCTACGAGCAGTACTTC. Its protein is CASSQGSSGSAYEQYF.

The chain carries TRBV11-2 and TRBJ2-7; perhaps D is TRBD1 or TRBD2 (6 bases each). Germline V CDR1 and CDR2: SGHAT, FQNNGV. Trimming removed 3 bases at V and 6 bases at J, with 9 bases between. The CDR3 consists of 12 residues. CDR3 nucleotide sequence: TGTGCCAGCAGCTTCGGGGGCGGCGAGCAGTACTTC. Translating it yields CASSFGGGEQYF.

The chain combines TRBV28 with TRBJ1-5; tentatively, D is TRBD1 (5 bases). Per the germline V gene, CDR1 is MDHEN and CDR2 is SYDVKM. Trimming pared 7 bases from V and 1 base from J, leaving 11 bases between. The CDR3 loop spans 14 amino acids. The CDR3: CASMFGDSNQPQHF. CDR3 DNA: TGTGCCAGCATGTTTGGGGACAGCAATCAGCCCCAGCATTTT. The full variable domain, in which reference TRBV28 and TRBJ1-5 provide the parts outside the CDR3, is DVKVTQSSRYLVKRTGEKVFLECVQDMDHENMFWYRQDPGLGLRLIYFSYDVKMKEKGDIPEGYSVSREKKERFSLILESASTNQTSMYLCASMFGDSNQPQHFGDGTRLSIL.

To note about this clone: The sample has other DNA sequences that encode this CDR3 too. The chain links TRBV19 to TRBJ2-1; D not certain. Looked up from germline, CDR1 is LNHDA and CDR2 is SQIVND (reference sequence). This CDR3 is 15 amino acids long. Trimming cost V 5 bases and J 0 bases, with 11 bases left between them. DNA for the CDR3: TGTGCCAGTAGTTCACGACCGAGCTCCTACAATGAGCAGTTCTTC. This encodes CASSSRPSSYNEQFF.

The chain carries TRBV19 and TRBJ2-7; D possibly matches TRBD1 or TRBD2 (5 bases each). The CDR3 is made up of 16 amino acids. V was trimmed by 2 bases and J by 1 base, leaving 15 bases between them. CDR1 and CDR2 from the germline V gene are LNHDA and SQIVND (reference sequence). CDR3 DNA sequence: TGTGCCAGTAGTATAACAGGAGCGGCTTATTCCTACGAGCAGTACTTC. It codes for CASSITGAAYSYEQYF.

This chain uses TRBV2 with TRBJ1-2; perhaps TRBD1 as D (5 bases). Trimming took off 3 bases at V and 4 bases at J, with 21 bases between the two ends. CDR3 size: 17 residues. The germline V gene encodes CDR1 SNHLY and CDR2 FYNNEI. The CDR3 nucleotides are TGTGCCAGCAGTGACCCCCGGGACCCCCGAAAGGGCTATGGCTACACCTTC. Residues: CASSDPRDPRKGYGYTF.

The chain has TRBV5-1 and TRBJ2-3, with D hard to call. Germline V gives CDR1 SGHRS, CDR2 YFSETQ. V was clipped by 1 base and J by 6 bases, with 18 bases between them. CDR3 length: 16 amino acids. CDR3 nucleotides: TGCGCCAGCAGCTTGAGTAGGCGACACCTATTCGATACGCAGTATTTT. Encoded protein: CASSLSRRHLFDTQYF.

The chain links TRBV19 to TRBJ1-1; TRBD1 is a possible D gene (6 bases). Trimming removed 9 bases at V and 7 bases at J, with 21 bases between. Germline V lookup: CDR1 LNHDA, CDR2 SQIVND (reference sequence). CDR3 length equals 14 residues. The CDR3 coding sequence is TGTGCCAGCAGCAGAAATCTAGACAGGCTTGAAGCTTTCTTT. Amino acid sequence: CASSRNLDRLEAFF.

The chain joins TRBV7-9 to TRBJ2-1, with a weak D call TRBD1 (6 bases). This CDR3 region has 14 residues. Trimming left V 5 bases short and J 9 bases short, with 17 bases between. Germline V gene lookup returns CDR1 SEHNR and CDR2 FQNEAQ (reference sequence). CDR3 protein: CASSITTGLPEQFF. CDR3 bases: TGTGCCAGCAGCATCACCACAGGGTTGCCTGAGCAGTTCTTC.

As DNA, the CDR3 is TGTGCCAGCAGGAGACCCGGGGGGAGCGGGGAGCTGTTTTTT. Translating it yields CASRRPGGSGELFF. This sequence joins TRBV7-8 and TRBJ2-2; 7 bases line up with TRBD2. Trimming removed 6 bases from V and 7 bases from J; junction bases left unmatched: 8. Germline CDR1 SGHVS, CDR2 FQNEAQ. CDR3 length: 14 amino acids.

The chain carries TRBV7-9 and TRBJ2-2, with TRBD2 as a possible D gene (6 bases). V dropped 5 bases and J dropped 5 bases, with 15 bases sitting between them. This CDR3 contains 15 residues. Germline V gene lookup returns CDR1 SEHNR and CDR2 FQNEAQ (reference sequence). CDR3 DNA: TGTGCCAGCAGCGCCGGGACGGAGGGAACCGGGGAGCTGTTTTTT. This translates into CASSAGTEGTGELFF.

V and J are TRBV7-8 and TRBJ2-1, with TRBD1 matching over 9 bases. Trimming cost V 6 bases and J 4 bases; bases outside gene matches: 7. The CDR3 has 15 residues. The V gene's germline CDR1 is SGHVS and CDR2 FQNEAQ. CDR3 DNA sequence: TGTGCCAGCAGAACCGGGACAGGGCTATACAATGAGCAGTTCTTC. This encodes CASRTGTGLYNEQFF.

The chain joins TRBV5-6 to TRBJ2-1, with D possibly TRBD2 on 6 matching bases. The V and J ends lost 2 bases and 3 bases respectively, with 12 bases between them. The length of the CDR3 is 15 residues. Germline values: CDR1 SGHDT, CDR2 YYEEEE. The CDR3 region is CASSLGRTNYNEQFF. The CDR3 coding sequence is TGTGCCAGCAGCTTAGGCCGGACTAACTACAATGAGCAGTTCTTC.

V is TRBV11-2 and J is TRBJ1-1; no firm D call. This CDR3 spans 15 amino acids. Germline loops: CDR1 SGHAT, CDR2 FQNNGV. Trimming stripped 4 bases from V and 4 bases from J, with 16 bases between. The CDR3 DNA follows: TGTGCCAGCAGCTCGTCGTCCGGGGAGGGCACTGAAGCTTTCTTT. Its translation is CASSSSSGEGTEAFF.

The chain links TRBV10-2 to TRBJ2-7; D not certain. This CDR3 is 14 amino acids long. Trimming took off 4 bases at V and 7 bases at J, with 17 bases between the two ends. Germline lookup yields CDR1 WSHSY and CDR2 SAAADI. CDR3 DNA: TGCGCCAGCAGTGGACTCTATGCTTTATGGGAGCAGTACTTC. This translates into CASSGLYALWEQYF.